This T cell receptor (beta chain) emerged from a study of cytomegalovirus exposure and HLA in healthy donors. Regarding the study as a whole: Relative to equally common others, HLA-associated TCR beta chains showed greater clonal expansion in a later analysis. The authors judged a highly shared variant cluster likely a sequencing artifact.

To note about this clone: Antigen unknown.

Primers: 60 Vbeta forward and 13 Jbeta reverse. The repertoire was sequenced with immunoSEQ multiplex PCR; TCRdb's copy has only in-frame clones and lacks some. Found here are 120,000 to 150,000 clones, 65% to 90% of them singletons; the top ten hold 0.95% to 1.5%. The source material was PBMCs. The sequence derives from a female donor in good health and CMV-seronegative.

The CDR3 region is CASSPPTGGTGELFF. CDR3 nucleotide sequence: TGTGCCAGCAGTCCGCCCACAGGGGGCACCGGGGAGCTGTTTTTT. The rearrangement uses TRBV28 and TRBJ2-2; 8 bases agree with TRBD1. V was pared by 5 bases and J by 4 bases, with 6 bases of the junction left unmatched. Germline V lookup: CDR1 MDHEN, CDR2 SYDVKM. CDR3 length: 15 amino acids. Looking up the rest from reference TRBV28 and TRBJ2-2 gives the full variable domain: DVKVTQSSRYLVKRTGEKVFLECVQDMDHENMFWYRQDPGLGLRLIYFSYDVKMKEKGDIPEGYSVSREKKERFSLILESASTNQTSMYLCASSPPTGGTGELFFGEGSRLTVL.